A single sample gave rise to the 13 T cell receptor beta chains below, sequenced in a study of blood T cell repertoires in COVID-19. Data came from immunoSEQ multiplex PCR; TCRdb stores just in-frame clones and leaves some out. The sample records 230,000 or so clones, about 79% being singletons. Sequenced input: peripheral blood. The receptors were gathered from a woman in her 40s who had recovered from COVID-19.

V is TRBV6-6 and J is TRBJ1-4; TRBD1 aligns across 8 bases. J was trimmed by 3 bases and V by 6 bases; bases with no gene match: 9. Germline assignment: CDR1 MNHNY and CDR2 SVGAGI (reference sequence). The CDR3 totals 16 residues. The CDR3 region has the DNA TGTGCCAGCAGGGCGCAACCGGGACAGGCTAATGAAAAACTGTTTTTT. Translating gives CASRAQPGQANEKLFF.

J is TRBJ1-1 and V is TRBV11-2; D is undetermined. The CDR3 totals 15 residues. CDR1 and CDR2 (germline): SGHAT, FQNNGV. Trimming stripped 2 bases from V and 1 base from J, with 11 bases between. The DNA for the CDR3 is TGTGCCAGCAGCTTAACGTTCCGGGAGAACACTGAAGCTTTCTTT. Its protein product is CASSLTFRENTEAFF.

Concerning this clone: One end of the junction varies from germline; a read error may be responsible. V gene TRBV6-5 combines with J gene TRBJ1-2; weak D call: TRBD1 (5 bases). Per the germline V gene, CDR1 is MNHEY and CDR2 is SVGAGI. CDR3 length: 13 residues. The CDR3 region has the DNA TGTGCCGGCAGGAAGACAGTTAACTATGGCTACACCTTC. The encoded protein is CAGRKTVNYGYTF.

The genes are TRBV29-1 and TRBJ2-7, with 8 positions matching TRBD1. The CDR3 consists of 13 residues. Losses at the gene ends were 5 bases for V and 6 bases for J; bases not matched to a gene: 9. CDR1 and CDR2 from the germline V gene are SQVTM and ANQGSEA. This CDR3 is CSVSGQGQGEQYF. In DNA form, the CDR3 reads TGCAGCGTTTCCGGACAGGGTCAGGGCGAGCAGTACTTC.

This clone was seen once. The CDR3, as DNA: TGTGCCAGCAGCGGTGCAGGGTCTGCTAACTATGGCTACACCTTC. Translating it yields CASSGAGSANYGYTF. The chain employs TRBV5-6 and TRBJ1-2; a weak D match, TRBD1 (5 bases). This CDR3 spans 15 amino acids. Germline lookup yields CDR1 SGHDT and CDR2 YYEEEE. V shed 4 bases and J shed 0 bases, with 13 bases lying between them.

V gene TRBV4-1 combines with J gene TRBJ1-2; the D is unclear. V lost 0 bases and J 4 bases, leaving 12 bases between the germline ends. From germline, CDR1 is MGHRA and CDR2 YSYEKL. The CDR3 runs 15 residues. The CDR3 reads CASSQEPESSYGYTF. The CDR3 DNA sequence: TGCGCCAGCAGCCAAGAACCGGAGAGTTCCTATGGCTACACCTTC.

This clone was seen only a few times. V and J are TRBV18 and TRBJ1-4; D not certain. This CDR3 has 13 amino acids. Germline V gene sequence: CDR1 KGHSH, CDR2 LQKENI. V was pared by 0 bases and J by 8 bases, with 7 bases between. The CDR3 DNA reads as TGTGCCAGCTCACCACCTGAAGCGGAAAAACTGTTTTTT. Translated: CASSPPEAEKLFF.

This chain connects TRBV28 to TRBJ1-3; D possibly corresponds to TRBD1 (6 bases). Germline V gene lookup returns CDR1 MDHEN and CDR2 SYDVKM. The CDR3 has 13 amino acids. Trimming left V 8 bases short and J 6 bases short, with 14 bases between. The CDR3 is CASEYRAENTIYF. The CDR3 DNA follows: TGTGCCAGCGAGTACAGGGCCGAAAACACCATATATTTT.

V and J are TRBV2 and TRBJ1-2; 9 bases align to TRBD1. J gave up 4 bases and V 9 bases, and 6 bases lay outside the gene matches. This CDR3 spans 13 amino acids. From germline, CDR1 is SNHLY and CDR2 FYNNEI. The CDR3 loop reads CASGTGLGYGYTF. In nucleotides, the CDR3 is TGTGCCAGTGGGACAGGGTTGGGCTATGGCTACACCTTC.

The V gene is TRBV6-5, the J gene TRBJ1-2; D may be TRBD1 (6 bases). This CDR3 has 15 residues. V lost 7 bases and J 4 bases, leaving 19 bases between the germline ends. Germline CDR1 and CDR2: MNHEY and SVGAGI. CDR3 in DNA: TGTGCCAGCACCCCTTCTCCACAGGGACCCTATGGCTACACCTTC. Its protein product is CASTPSPQGPYGYTF.

This chain's CDR3 is CASSPSGGGGGYTF. DNA of the CDR3: TGTGCCAGCAGCCCTTCAGGCGGGGGGGGCGGCTACACCTTC. This rearrangement joins TRBV9 to TRBJ1-2; tentative D call: TRBD1 (6 bases). This CDR3 contains 14 residues. Trimming took 4 bases from V and 8 from J, leaving 18 bases between them. Germline loops: CDR1 SGDLS, CDR2 YYNGEE.

The chain recombines TRBV18 with TRBJ2-7; TRBD2 matches 7 bases. The V segment lost 3 bases and the J segment 5 bases; nucleotides outside the gene matches: 13. The CDR3 is 16 residues long. Germline V CDR1 and CDR2: KGHSH, LQKENI. The CDR3 sequence: CASSPTQGTTIHEQYF. The CDR3 region has the DNA TGTGCCAGCTCACCGACCCAAGGGACTACAATCCACGAGCAGTACTTC.

The rearrangement joins TRBV18 to TRBJ2-7; 11 nucleotides align to TRBD1. Germline V gene sequence: CDR1 KGHSH, CDR2 LQKENI. This CDR3 has 15 amino acids. With V trimmed by 2 bases and J by 3 bases, 3 bases remained unmatched. The CDR3 coding sequence is TGTGCCAGCTCACCAAGGGGACAGGGGGACTACGAGCAGTACTTC. Its protein product is CASSPRGQGDYEQYF.